This TCR beta chain was identified in a study of CD8 T cells in ankylosing spondylitis listed by TCRdb under 2017. With regard to the full study: T cell receptor beta repertoires were profiled in healthy donors and ankylosing spondylitis patients so that disease-linked TCR variants could be found. In total, the full study cohort was made up of approximately 99 healthy donors and approximately 27 ankylosing spondylitis patients. Peripheral blood was sampled, and synovial fluid was also collected from ankylosing spondylitis patients.

These reads were obtained on an Illumina HiSeq 2500. TCR beta libraries were prepared by quantitative 5'-RACE with molecular barcodes. Concerning the study's data processing: To identify disease-linked TCR variants, a new computational method was used, one built on a probabilistic model of VDJ rearrangement. TCRdb reprocessed the public reads (quality trimming at Q25 with fastp, clone calling with MiXCR) and kept in-frame beta chains. Rows with a matching CDR3 protein are joined into one entry that keeps the most common DNA and genes. The V and J calls come from TCRdb's annotation, not from the publication. Within this sample are around 90,000 distinct CDR3 sequences, with approximately 30% of them counted one time only. The top ten constitute approximately 59% of the sample. CDR1 and CDR2 (SEHNR, FQNEAQ) derive from the germline V gene (reference sequence). The CDR3 covers 15 residues, taking in both the cysteine and the phenylalanine. The only DNA kept is the CDR3, 45 bases in frame from the first base. The germline V and J ends show losses of 2 bases and 7 bases respectively, and no gene match explains 7 bases of the junction.

What the authors observed across the whole study: A TCR beta motif of fewer than 10 highly homologous amino acid variants appeared characteristic of blood from ankylosing spondylitis patients. The disease-linked clones had a CD8+ phenotype and were found at relatively low frequencies in peripheral blood. The disease-linked clones were reported to be significantly enriched in matched synovial fluid samples from ankylosing spondylitis patients. Some motif variants had previously been reported in the synovial fluid and blood of reactive arthritis patients, which suggests shared mechanisms of disease initiation.

Details on this clonotype: Its recognized antigen is unknown. Base qualities are missing; no much larger clone stands one base away.

Material for sequencing was blood, either unsorted or a sorted T cell fraction (not recorded which). The sequence joins TRBV7-9 to TRBJ1-5; TRBD1 agrees with 8 junctional bases. This TCR came from a male donor with ankylosing spondylitis or in good health (not recorded which). The CDR3 reads as follows: CASSLSQGAWQPQHF. The sequenced DNA: TGTGCCAGCAGCTTATCCCAGGGGGCCTGGCAGCCCCAGCATTTT.